This T cell receptor beta chain was documented in a study of T cell repertoires in cytomegalovirus infection. Study context: Matching HLA type and CMV infection were both indicated by public TCR beta signatures.

Study conclusions and caveats: HLA-C-restricted, CMV-specific TCR beta clonotypes were dominant ex vivo. The study identified carriers of CMV plus the relevant HLA from cumulative public TCR beta family frequency.

TCRdb re-analysed the reads in MiXCR, keeping a single row per CDR3 protein. The sample has about 740,000 distinct CDR3 sequences, less than 40% seen once. This clonotype was counted a few times. The target antigen is unknown. V lost 2 bases and J lost 0, with 9 bases in between. The CDR3 extends over 15 amino acids. Germline V gene sequence: CDR1 ENHRY, CDR2 SYGVKD. Source material: PBMCs. The chain combines TRBV10-3 with TRBJ2-3; D remains ambiguous. The receptor's source is a human donor in good health (CMV status not recorded). Some clones in this sample may be carry-over from other donors' samples. CDR3 sequence: CAISEDRISTDTQYF. CDR3 nucleotide sequence: TGTGCCATCAGTGAGGATCGGATTAGCACAGATACGCAGTATTTT.